This TCR beta chain was sequenced for a study of blood T cell repertoires in COVID-19. Study-level information: T cells, B-cell-depleted T cells, or PBMCs provided the cDNA or gDNA that served as material.

Assay: immunoSEQ multiplex PCR; the TCRdb copy retains only in-frame clones and omits some. This repertoire shows about 250,000 clones, 80% to 90% found once; its top ten account for around 1.7%. The age range of participants was about 18 to 95 years, with residence in about two dozen US areas. Allocation to cohorts depended on clinical history reported by the participants. Recovery meant two consecutive negative NP/OP PCR tests, professional clearance, or resolved symptoms. The sample holds one count of this clone. After removal of 5 bases from V and 7 bases from J, the junction contained 12 bases not matched to a gene. CDR3 length equals 16 residues. Germline values: CDR1 MNHEY, CDR2 SVGEGT.

The sequence came from a man aged 35 to 55 who had recovered from COVID-19. This chain links TRBV6-2 or TRBV6-3 with TRBJ1-2; TRBD1 aligns across 11 bases. What was sequenced was PBMCs or T cells enriched from blood (not recorded which). The CDR3 loop reads CASSDPTGQGVSGYTF. Here the CDR3 DNA reads TGTGCCAGCAGTGACCCCACGGGACAGGGGGTCTCTGGCTACACCTTC.